This paragraph covers one T cell receptor beta chain sequence. The antigen remains undetermined. This sample is drawn from a study of cytomegalovirus exposure and HLA in healthy donors. General study points: Later findings reportedly placed an Asian-associated ancestry cluster below the roughly 700-donor mean for N-insertions.

The V segment lost 0 bases and the J segment 0 bases; nucleotides outside the gene matches: 9. This CDR3 has 20 residues. Germline V gene lookup returns CDR1 LGHNA and CDR2 YNFKEQ. This PCR relied on a set of 60 Vbeta primers and 13 Jbeta primers. Generated by immunoSEQ multiplex PCR, the TCRdb table keeps only in-frame clones and is missing some. The sample consists of 65,000 to 85,000 clones, roughly two thirds of them appearing once. The sequence was collected from a man aged 60-69 years in good health and CMV-seropositive. The sample consisted of PBMCs. The J gene is TRBJ2-3, the V gene TRBV4-2; 13 positions agree with TRBD2. As DNA, the CDR3 is TGTGCCAGCAGCCAAGAGAGTCGACTAGCGGGGGGACTCAGCACAGATACGCAGTATTTT. The encoded protein is CASSQESRLAGGLSTDTQYF.